This T cell receptor (beta chain) was profiled in a study of blood T cell repertoires in COVID-19. About the study: PBMCs, B-cell-depleted T cells, or T cells were the source of the cDNA or gDNA that made up the material.

The CDR3 length is 16 residues. Germline lookup yields CDR1 SGDLS and CDR2 YYNGEE. Trimming shortened V by 1 base and J by 5 bases, and 15 bases separated the two germline ends. Original data processing: Amplifying reference gene primers gave estimates of nucleated cell counts. Clones were read by immunoSEQ multiplex PCR, and TCRdb kept only the in-frame ones, dropping some. The V and J calls and clone size are taken from that table; D and trimming were inferred from the DNA. The table lists tens of thousands of clones, roughly 87% of them singletons. The clonotype comes from a human donor in a cohort sampled during active COVID-19. Input material: peripheral blood. The gene calls are TRBV9 and TRBJ2-2, with D possibly TRBD2 on 5 matching bases. CDR3 in DNA: TGTGCCAGCAGCGTAAGCGCGGGTGGCCGGACCGGGGAGCTGTTTTTT. As protein: CASSVSAGGRTGELFF. Filled out from reference TRBV9 and TRBJ2-2, the complete variable domain reads DSGVTQTPKHLITATGQRVTLRCSPRSGDLSVYWYQQSLDQGLQFLIQYYNGEERAKGNILERFSAQQFPDLHSELNLSSLELGDSALYFCASSVSAGGRTGELFFGEGSRLTVL.